This TCR beta chain was recovered during a study of T cells after yellow fever vaccination. TCRdb re-called the 5' RACE reads through MiXCR, storing one row per CDR3 protein. The sample holds roughly 520,000 distinct CDR3 sequences, less than 25% seen once. CDR1 and CDR2 (germline): KGHSH, LQKENI. Trimming removed 2 bases from V and 5 bases from J, with 12 bases in between. The CDR3 totals 14 residues. This TCR derives from a man aged 18 to 35 who received the YFV17D yellow fever vaccine. The material sequenced was PBMCs, taken roughly 20 days after the first yellow fever vaccination. The chain couples TRBV18 to TRBJ1-2; D gene uncertain. CDR3: CASSPTDGSYGYTF. CDR3 in DNA: TGTGCCAGCTCACCAACGGACGGATCGTATGGCTACACCTTC.